The clone carrying this T cell receptor beta chain was counted many times. Antigen unknown. This sample is part of a study of T cell repertoires in cytomegalovirus infection. Study context: CMV infection together with matching HLA type was indicated by public TCR beta signatures. Study-level points and caveats: It was HLA-C-restricted CMV-specific TCR beta clonotypes that dominated the response ex vivo.

TCRdb reprocessed the reads with MiXCR, giving one entry per CDR3 protein. The sample lists approximately 320,000 distinct CDR3 sequences, 8% to 9.5% occurring once. CDR1 is MNHEY and CDR2 is SVGEGT in the germline V gene. The ends were cut back, 6 bases at V and 6 bases at J, with 11 bases in the middle. The CDR3 is 13 residues long. This sequence joins TRBV6-2 or TRBV6-3 and TRBJ2-2; possibly TRBD2 for D (6 bases). The TCR was taken from a human donor in good health (CMV status not recorded). Some clones in this sample may be carry-over from other donors' samples. The sequencing sample was made of PBMCs. The CDR3 loop is CASSRGGPGELFF. As DNA, the CDR3 is TGTGCCAGCAGCCGGGGAGGACCCGGGGAGCTGTTTTTT.